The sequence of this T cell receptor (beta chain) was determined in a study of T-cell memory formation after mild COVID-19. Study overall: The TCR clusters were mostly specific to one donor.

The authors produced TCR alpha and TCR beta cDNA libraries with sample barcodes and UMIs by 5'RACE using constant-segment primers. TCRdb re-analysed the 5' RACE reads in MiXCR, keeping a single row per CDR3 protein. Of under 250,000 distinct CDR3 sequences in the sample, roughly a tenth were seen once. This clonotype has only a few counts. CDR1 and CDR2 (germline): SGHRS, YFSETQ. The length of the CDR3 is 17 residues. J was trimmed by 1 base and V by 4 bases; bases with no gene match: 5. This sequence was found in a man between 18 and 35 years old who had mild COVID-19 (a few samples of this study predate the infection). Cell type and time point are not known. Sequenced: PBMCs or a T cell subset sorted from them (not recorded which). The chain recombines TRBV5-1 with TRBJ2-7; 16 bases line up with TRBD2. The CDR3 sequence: CASSPGLAGGRSYEQYV. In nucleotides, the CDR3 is TGCGCCAGCAGCCCGGGACTAGCGGGGGGGAGATCCTACGAGCAGTACGTC.